This is a list of T cell receptor beta chains from one sample in a study of T-cell reconstitution after alpha-beta-depleted transplantation in children. MiXCR, run by TCRdb on the PCR reads, gives a single entry per CDR3 protein. In the table there are around 250,000 distinct CDR3 sequences, roughly 25% of which are singletons. Sequencing was performed on PBMCs, taken before TCRalphabeta/CD19-depleted stem cell transplant. These receptors came from a girl aged 2 to 10 with Fanconi anemia, due to receive a stem cell transplant. CDR3s include the opening cysteine and the closing phenylalanine or tryptophan. Fields, in order: V gene, J gene, CDR3 protein.

>TRBV5-6|TRBJ2-3
CASSDDRTDTQYF
>TRBV7-9|TRBJ2-1
CASSLGPLATYNEQFF
>TRBV9|TRBJ2-1
CASSGQGNNEQFF
>TRBV7-9|TRBJ2-1
CASSLFGDEQFF
>TRBV20-1|TRBJ2-3
CSASAGFTDTQYF
>TRBV20-1|TRBJ2-7
CSARDSLAGGSYEQYF
>TRBV5-1|TRBJ2-5
CASSLGGGHQETQYF
>TRBV12-3/TRBV12-4|TRBJ2-1
CASRPGQGAYNEQFF
>TRBV21-1|TRBJ2-1
CASSTITPFGLAGGNDEQFF
>TRBV6-2/TRBV6-3|TRBJ2-1
CASRANGQGNSQFF
>TRBV20-1|TRBJ2-2
CSASRDWDTGELFF
>TRBV7-2|TRBJ2-3
CASSRGRDTQYF
>TRBV5-5|TRBJ2-1
CASSFATNEQFF
>TRBV25-1|TRBJ2-1
CASSELTSGIRDEQFF
>TRBV20-1|TRBJ2-7
CSATRLAGSYEQYF
>TRBV20-1|TRBJ2-7
CSATKGDPDYEQYF
>TRBV20-1|TRBJ2-7
CSAREAFIPYEQYF
>TRBV7-8|TRBJ2-3
CASTGRSADTQYF
>TRBV25-1|TRBJ2-3
CASSPSILATTDTQYF
>TRBV29-1|TRBJ1-5
CSAGQASDQPQHF
>TRBV20-1|TRBJ1-2
CSARDQRGGGYGYTF
>TRBV29-1|TRBJ1-1
CSGNIPLRRDSVKANTEAFF
>TRBV7-9|TRBJ2-1
CASEDGIYNEQFF
>TRBV6-5|TRBJ2-7
CASSTAPDRGLEQYF
>TRBV5-1|TRBJ2-7
CASSLLTVTSGSDEQYF
>TRBV12-3/TRBV12-4|TRBJ2-4
CASRLAKNIQYF
>TRBV28|TRBJ1-5
CASSLNAASGTGVGQPQHF
>TRBV29-1|TRBJ1-2
CSVGDPDYGYTF
>TRBV6-1|TRBJ2-7
CASNSTGTGNSYEQYF
>TRBV6-1|TRBJ2-7
CATDRVLYEQYF
>TRBV29-1|TRBJ1-2
CSVGTGGLALYGYTF
>TRBV20-1|TRBJ2-2
CSASTPGELFF
>TRBV20-1|TRBJ2-1
CSAYSGTSGNEQFF
>TRBV7-9|TRBJ2-5
CASSLHQGQETQYF
>TRBV3-1|TRBJ2-1
CASSPGTGPSYNEQFF
>TRBV29-1|TRBJ2-3
CSVETADTQYF
>TRBV11-1|TRBJ2-5
CASSPRTSGRAFGETQYF
>TRBV12-3/TRBV12-4|TRBJ2-3
CASSPQGTDTQYF
>TRBV20-1|.
CSATSYEQFF
>TRBV15|TRBJ1-4
CATSREGAGDSEKLFF
>TRBV7-8|TRBJ1-5
CASSSGGATYSNQPQHF
>TRBV27|TRBJ1-2
CASNKQGANYGYTF
>TRBV9|TRBJ2-1
CASSVELRGPYNEQFF
>TRBV20-1|TRBJ2-7
CSAYRDSSYEQYF
>TRBV5-8|TRBJ1-3
CASRGRAVQGNTIYF
>TRBV20-1|TRBJ1-1
CGWGKGPEAFF
>TRBV29-1|TRBJ2-1
CSVKSEDRQVFSYNEQFF
>TRBV29-1|TRBJ2-5
CSVGLALETQYF